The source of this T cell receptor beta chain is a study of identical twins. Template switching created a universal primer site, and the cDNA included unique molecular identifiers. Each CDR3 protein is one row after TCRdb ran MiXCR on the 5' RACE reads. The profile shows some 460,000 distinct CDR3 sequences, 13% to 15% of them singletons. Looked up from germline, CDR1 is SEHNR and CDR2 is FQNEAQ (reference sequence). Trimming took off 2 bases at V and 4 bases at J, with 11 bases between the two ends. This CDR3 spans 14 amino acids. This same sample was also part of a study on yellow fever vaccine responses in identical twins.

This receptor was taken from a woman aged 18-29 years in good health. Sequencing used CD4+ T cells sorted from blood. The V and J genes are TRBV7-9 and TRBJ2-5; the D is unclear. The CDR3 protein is CASSLTGKGETQYF. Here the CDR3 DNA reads TGTGCCAGCAGCTTAACTGGGAAGGGAGAGACCCAGTACTTC.